This is a list of T cell receptor beta chains from one sample in a study of identifying expanded T cells in peripheral blood. The repertoire was sequenced with immunoSEQ multiplex PCR; TCRdb's copy has only in-frame clones and lacks some. The sample records around 100,000 clones, around 89% being singletons. The specimen was blood. The receptors originated from a person between 18 and 75 years old in good health. Both conserved end residues are part of each CDR3. D genes are given only for firm matches. Size is omitted from some rows. Given values are once, few, many or a class for expanded clones.

clone size	D gene	V gene	J gene	CDR3 protein	CDR3 DNA
-	TRBD1	TRBV5-4	TRBJ2-5	CASSWDRGQETQYF	TGTGCCAGCAGCTGGGACAGGGGGCAAGAGACCCAGTACTTC
-	-	TRBV5-1	TRBJ2-5	CASSLGTLGQETQYF	TGCGCCAGCAGCCTCGGGACACTCGGCCAGGAGACCCAGTACTTC
-	-	TRBV27	TRBJ2-7	CASSFLAGRKQYF	TGTGCCAGCAGTTTCCTGGCAGGGCGCAAGCAGTACTTC
-	TRBD1	TRBV6-6	TRBJ1-2	CASSLTGLYGYTF	TGTGCCAGCAGCCTGACAGGGCTCTATGGCTACACCTTC
once	-	TRBV7-8	TRBJ1-1	CASSPPLGNTEAFF	TGTGCCAGCAGCCCTCCCCTGGGAAACACTGAAGCTTTCTTT
-	-	TRBV6-5	TRBJ1-2	CASSPRGTGYGYTF	TGTGCCAGCAGTCCCCGTGGCACAGGGTATGGCTACACCTTC
-	-	TRBV5-1	TRBJ1-3	CASSRGSSGNTIYF	TGCGCCAGCAGCCGGGGGAGCTCTGGAAACACCATATATTTT
-	TRBD1	TRBV9	TRBJ1-2	CAGSVGQADYGYTF	TGTGCCGGCAGCGTAGGACAGGCCGACTATGGCTACACCTTC
-	-	TRBV6-5	TRBJ1-2	CASSYLSGVGGYTF	TGTGCCAGCAGTTACTTGTCCGGGGTCGGAGGCTACACCTTC
-	-	TRBV11-2	TRBJ1-3	CASSLNLQGVGSGNTIYF	TGTGCCAGCAGCCTCAACCTACAGGGTGTAGGCTCTGGAAACACCATATATTTT
-	TRBD1	TRBV19	TRBJ1-3	CASTTRQGASGNTIYF	TGTGCCAGTACCACTCGACAGGGGGCTTCTGGAAACACCATATATTTT
-	-	TRBV7-2	TRBJ2-2	CASSEPRGPGELFF	TGTGCCAGCAGCGAACCCAGGGGTCCCGGGGAGCTGTTTTTT
-	-	TRBV19	TRBJ1-4	CASSIDHAASGKLFF	TGTGCCAGTAGTATAGATCACGCGGCTAGCGGAAAACTGTTTTTT
-	TRBD1	TRBV28	TRBJ1-5	CASSDRVWSQPQHF	TGTGCCAGCAGTGACAGGGTTTGGAGCCAGCCCCAGCATTTT